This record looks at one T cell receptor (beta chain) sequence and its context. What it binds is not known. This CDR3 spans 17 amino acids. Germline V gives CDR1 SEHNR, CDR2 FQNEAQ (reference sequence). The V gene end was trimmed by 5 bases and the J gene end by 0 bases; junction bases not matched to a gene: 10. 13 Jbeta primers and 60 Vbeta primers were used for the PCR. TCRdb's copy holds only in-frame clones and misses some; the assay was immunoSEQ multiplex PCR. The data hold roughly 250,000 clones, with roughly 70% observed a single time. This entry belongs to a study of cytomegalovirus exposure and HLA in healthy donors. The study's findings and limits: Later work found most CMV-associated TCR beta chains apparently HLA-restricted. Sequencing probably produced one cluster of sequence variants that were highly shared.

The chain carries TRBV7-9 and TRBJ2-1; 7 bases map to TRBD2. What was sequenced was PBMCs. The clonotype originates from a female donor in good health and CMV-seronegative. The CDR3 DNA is TGTGCCAGCAGCCTGGATAGCGGGTCTAACTCCTACAATGAGCAGTTCTTC. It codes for CASSLDSGSNSYNEQFF.